A selection of T cell receptor beta chains follows, all from one sample in a study of cytomegalovirus exposure and HLA in healthy donors. Only in-frame clones appear in the TCRdb table, and some are missing; sequencing was by immunoSEQ multiplex PCR. This sample has some 170,000 clones; 80% to 90% occur once, and the top ten carry 6.5% to 7.5%. The source material was PBMCs. These receptors were taken from a woman aged 25 to 39 in good health and CMV-seropositive. The CDR3 runs from the conserved cysteine through the conserved F or W.

TRBV27	TRBJ2-5	CASSLWGAGIQETQYF
TRBV15	TRBJ2-7	CATSRDRGDEQYF
TRBV29-1	TRBJ1-1	CSAWRVTEAFF
TRBV19	TRBJ1-1	CASSRDRYGTANTEAFF
TRBV18	TRBJ2-3	CASSPTRTTDTQYF
TRBV18	TRBJ1-1	CASSQPGGLAEAFF
TRBV7-2	TRBJ1-3	CASSPAGSGNTIYF
TRBV27	TRBJ1-6	CASSLKRQGAGSPLHF
TRBV7-3	TRBJ2-7	CASSPDPGGWYEQYF
TRBV2	TRBJ1-1	CASTHRGEPPNTEAFF
TRBV5-1	TRBJ1-4	CASSLLGGTNEKLFF
TRBV7-9	TRBJ2-2	CASSLSSQGNTGELFF
TRBV19	TRBJ1-1	CAIRGVNTEAFF
TRBV27	TRBJ1-2	CASSPLGQGARYGYTF
TRBV19	TRBJ1-1	CASSRTGTLNTEAFF
TRBV11-2	TRBJ2-7	CASSFGTSGIVSYEQYF
TRBV2	TRBJ1-5	CASSVGGAAQPQHF
TRBV19	TRBJ1-1	CASRASTESFF
TRBV5-1	TRBJ1-6	CASSLGAGRSPLHF
TRBV7-7	TRBJ2-7	CASSPDRGSYEQYF
TRBV7-2	TRBJ2-2	CASSFPTVKPAGELFF
TRBV7-8	TRBJ1-2	CASSSRQRSSIDANYGYTF
TRBV5-1	TRBJ1-2	CASAPLDSPNYGYTF
TRBV27	TRBJ1-3	CASRLNSGRNTIYF
TRBV5-1	TRBJ2-3	CASSFRTGGRTDTQYF
TRBV7-9	TRBJ2-1	CASRSKLAGSSYNEQFF